This T cell receptor (beta chain) was captured in a study of brain T cells in children with intractable seizures. The study's findings and limits: Patients' HCMV serostatus was unknown; virus specificity rests on CDR3 similarity alone. Absence of clones before surgery may stem from lower sequencing depth.

Time point denoted: blood from clinic visit 5 months post-surgery; TSC patient then seizure free. Surgery cases with the highest brain T cell transcript signatures were chosen for sequencing. Patients received at least one anti-epileptic drug before surgery. Using immunoSEQ multiplex PCR, the repertoire was profiled, and TCRdb retains in-frame clones only, with some absent. The sample shows hundreds of thousands of clones, 93% of them seen only once. The germline V gene has CDR1 GTSNPN and CDR2 SVGIG (reference sequence). The CDR3 is 14 amino acids. The trim removed 0 bases at V and 4 bases at J, leaving 4 bases unmatched. Concerning this clone: Antigen: not known. This specimen includes other DNA sequences encoding the same CDR3.

This chain links TRBV30 with TRBJ2-3; 7 positions match TRBD2. Source: peripheral blood, taken roughly 5 months after surgery. The origin of this receptor is a boy under two years old with tuberous sclerosis and intractable seizures. The chain's CDR3 is CAWSVSSGADTQYF. In DNA form, the CDR3 reads TGTGCCTGGAGTGTATCTAGCGGAGCAGATACGCAGTATTTT.